The rows below give T cell receptor beta chains drawn from one sample of a study of T-cell memory formation after mild COVID-19. TCRdb passed the 5' RACE reads through MiXCR, listing each CDR3 protein once. The table has about 250,000 distinct CDR3 sequences, about 16% seen once. The specimen sequenced was PBMCs or a T cell subset sorted from them (not recorded which). Receptor source: a man aged 18 to 29 who had mild COVID-19 (a few samples of this study predate the infection). Cell type and time point are not known. CDR3s include the opening cysteine and the closing phenylalanine or tryptophan. D genes are given only for firm matches. Size values are once, few and many counts, or a class for expanded clones, and some rows have none.

j_gene,v_gene,abundance,d_gene,CDR3aa,CDR3nt
TRBJ2-3,TRBV10-3,.,TRBD2,CAISPRLAGGETQYF,TGTGCCATCAGTCCCCGACTAGCGGGGGGGGAAACGCAGTATTTT
TRBJ1-6,TRBV7-2,few,.,CASSFSPTGSGNSPLHF,TGTGCCAGCAGCTTTAGCCCCACGGGGAGTGGTAATTCACCCCTCCACTTT
TRBJ1-1,TRBV15,.,.,CATSRDSRQNTEAFF,TGTGCCACCAGCAGAGATTCACGGCAGAACACTGAAGCTTTCTTT
TRBJ2-5,TRBV10-3,.,TRBD1,CAISATGGEETQYF,TGTGCCATCAGTGCGACAGGGGGGGAAGAGACCCAGTACTTC
TRBJ2-1,TRBV4-1,few,.,CASSPGHSGNEQFF,TGCGCCAGCAGCCCGGGACACAGCGGGAATGAGCAGTTCTTC
TRBJ1-5,TRBV18,.,.,CASSTGQGSNQPQHF,TGTGCCAGCTCAACGGGGCAGGGCAGCAATCAGCCCCAGCATTTT
TRBJ1-3,TRBV12-3/TRBV12-4,few,.,CASSARGNTIYF,TGTGCCAGCAGTGCCAGGGGAAACACCATATATTTT
TRBJ1-2,TRBV27,.,.,CASSLNSRGGRYTF,TGTGCCAGCAGTTTAAATTCCAGGGGAGGTCGCTACACCTTC
TRBJ2-3,TRBV20-1,few,.,CSALNTDYTQYF,TGCAGTGCTCTGAATACCGACTATACGCAGTATTTT
TRBJ1-2,TRBV5-1,.,.,CASSLAGTSGYTF,TGCGCCAGCAGCTTAGCCGGGACATCAGGCTACACCTTC
TRBJ2-3,TRBV11-2,few,TRBD1,CASSRRQGASDTQYF,TGTGCCAGCAGCCGCCGACAGGGGGCCTCGGATACGCAGTATTTT
TRBJ2-1,TRBV18,few,.,CASSPMAGSYNEQFF,TGTGCCAGCTCACCTATGGCGGGGAGCTACAATGAGCAGTTCTTC
TRBJ2-3,TRBV6-1,few,.,CASSTQGDRADTQYF,TGTGCCAGCAGTACCCAGGGAGATCGAGCAGATACGCAGTATTTT
TRBJ1-1,TRBV18,few,.,CASSGPRGPTEAFF,TGTGCCAGCTCAGGACCCAGGGGCCCAACTGAAGCTTTCTTT
TRBJ2-7,TRBV5-1,.,.,CASSLAGARTYEQYF,TGCGCCAGCAGCTTGGCGGGGGCTAGGACCTACGAGCAGTACTTC
TRBJ2-3,TRBV5-1,.,TRBD1,CASSPNLGTGYTDTQYF,TGCGCCAGCAGTCCAAATCTCGGGACAGGCTATACAGATACGCAGTATTTT
TRBJ1-1,TRBV9,.,TRBD1,CASSVDGQGLMNTEAFF,TGTGCCAGCAGCGTAGATGGACAGGGGCTCATGAACACTGAAGCTTTCTTT
TRBJ2-3,TRBV5-4,few,.,CASSSRQWGQYF,TGTGCCAGCAGCTCCCGACAGTGGGGACAGTATTTT
TRBJ1-4,TRBV7-2,.,TRBD1,CASSPGQGNEKLFF,TGTGCCAGCAGCCCGGGACAGGGGAACGAAAAACTGTTTTTT
TRBJ1-1,TRBV5-1,many,.,CASSLGGTANTEAFF,TGCGCCAGCAGCTTGGGAGGCACCGCGAACACTGAAGCTTTCTTT
TRBJ2-2,TRBV7-6,many,.,CASSLVRPQIGELFF,TGTGCCAGCAGCTTAGTCAGACCACAGATCGGGGAGCTGTTTTTT
TRBJ1-5,TRBV6-1,few,TRBD1,CASGQGYNQPQHF,TGTGCCAGCGGACAGGGATACAATCAGCCCCAGCATTTT
TRBJ2-5,TRBV9,.,.,CASSVSGSETQYF,TGTGCCAGCAGCGTATCCGGGTCAGAGACCCAGTACTTC
TRBJ1-5,TRBV15,.,.,CATRISDQPQHF,TGTGCCACCAGAATAAGCGATCAGCCCCAGCATTTT